This T cell receptor beta chain originates from a study of response to subunit inactivated influenza vaccine. CDR3 length: 12 residues. Trimming took 7 bases from V and 6 from J, leaving 13 bases between them. Germline CDR1 and CDR2: MNHEY and SMNVEV (reference sequence). TCRdb recomputed calls from the RT-PCR reads with MiXCR, one row per CDR3 protein. The profile covers 400,000 to 650,000 distinct CDR3 sequences, with 6.5% to 8% appearing a single time and under 15% taken by the ten largest. The table lists this clonotype with a few counts. No antigen is known for it. Points from the study as a whole: Only a handful of new T cells, the authors suggested, are recruited with each seasonal influenza vaccination.

Sequenced material: PBMCs from blood, taken less than 30 months after vaccination. The gene calls are TRBV27 and TRBJ2-7; tentative D call: TRBD1 (6 bases). This clonotype was obtained from a man aged 50-75 years who received an inactivated influenza vaccine. In DNA form, the CDR3 reads TGTGCCAGCACCCAGGGGAACGGCGAGCAGTACTTC. This sequence encodes CASTQGNGEQYF.